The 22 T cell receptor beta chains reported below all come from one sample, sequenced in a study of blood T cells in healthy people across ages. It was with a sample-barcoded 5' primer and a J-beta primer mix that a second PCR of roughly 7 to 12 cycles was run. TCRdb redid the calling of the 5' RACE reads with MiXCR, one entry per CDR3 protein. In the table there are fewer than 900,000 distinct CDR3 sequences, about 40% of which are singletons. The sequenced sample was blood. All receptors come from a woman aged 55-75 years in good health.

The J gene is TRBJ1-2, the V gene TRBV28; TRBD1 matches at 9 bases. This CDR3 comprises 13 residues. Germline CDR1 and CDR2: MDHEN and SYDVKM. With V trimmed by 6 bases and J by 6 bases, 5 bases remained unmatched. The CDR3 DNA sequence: TGTGCCAGCAGAAATCGGGACAGGGATGGCTACACCTTC. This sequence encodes CASRNRDRDGYTF.

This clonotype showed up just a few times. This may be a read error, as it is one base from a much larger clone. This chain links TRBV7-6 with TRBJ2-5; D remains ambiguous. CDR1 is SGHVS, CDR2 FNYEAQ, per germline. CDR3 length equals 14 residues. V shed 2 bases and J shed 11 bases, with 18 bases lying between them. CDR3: CASSLNLGYNEQYF. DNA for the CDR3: TGTGCCAGCAGCTTAAATCTGGGATACAATGAGCAGTACTTC.

DNA of the CDR3: TGTGCCAGCATAGACAGCGTAGCCAAAAACATTCAGTACTTC. Translation gives CASIDSVAKNIQYF. The chain links TRBV28 to TRBJ2-4; D is possibly TRBD1 (5 bases). Between the trimmed V and J ends, which lost 7 bases and 0 bases, there was a span of 10 bases. Germline CDR1 MDHEN, CDR2 SYDVKM. The CDR3 has 14 amino acids. Using reference TRBV28 and TRBJ2-4 for the parts outside the CDR3, the full variable domain is DVKVTQSSRYLVKRTGEKVFLECVQDMDHENMFWYRQDPGLGLRLIYFSYDVKMKEKGDIPEGYSVSREKKERFSLILESASTNQTSMYLCASIDSVAKNIQYFGAGTRLSVL.

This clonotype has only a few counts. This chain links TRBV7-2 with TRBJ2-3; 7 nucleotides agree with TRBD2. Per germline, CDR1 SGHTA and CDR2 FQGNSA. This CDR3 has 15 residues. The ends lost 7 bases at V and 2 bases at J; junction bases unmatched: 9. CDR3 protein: CASTPGLVFTDTQYF. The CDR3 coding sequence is TGTGCCAGCACCCCAGGACTAGTTTTCACAGATACGCAGTATTTT. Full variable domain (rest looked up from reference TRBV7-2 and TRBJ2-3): GAGVSQSPSNKVTEKGKDVELRCDPISGHTALYWYRQSLGQGLEFLIYFQGNSAPDKSGLPSDRFSAERTGGSVSTLTIQRTQQEDSAVYLCASTPGLVFTDTQYFGPGTRLTVL.

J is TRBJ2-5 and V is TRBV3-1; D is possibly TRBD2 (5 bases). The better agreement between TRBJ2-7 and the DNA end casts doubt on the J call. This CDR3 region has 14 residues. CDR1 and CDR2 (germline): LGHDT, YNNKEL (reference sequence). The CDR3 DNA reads TGTGCCAGCAGCCAAGGCGGGTTTACCTACGAGCAGTACTTC. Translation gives CASSQGGFTYEQYF.

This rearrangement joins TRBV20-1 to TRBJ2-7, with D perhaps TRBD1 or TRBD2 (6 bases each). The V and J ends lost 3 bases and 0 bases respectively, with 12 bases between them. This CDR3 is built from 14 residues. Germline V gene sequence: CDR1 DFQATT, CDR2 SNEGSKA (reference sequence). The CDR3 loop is CSARRDTNSYEQYF. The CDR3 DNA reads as TGCAGTGCTAGGCGGGACACTAACTCCTACGAGCAGTACTTC.

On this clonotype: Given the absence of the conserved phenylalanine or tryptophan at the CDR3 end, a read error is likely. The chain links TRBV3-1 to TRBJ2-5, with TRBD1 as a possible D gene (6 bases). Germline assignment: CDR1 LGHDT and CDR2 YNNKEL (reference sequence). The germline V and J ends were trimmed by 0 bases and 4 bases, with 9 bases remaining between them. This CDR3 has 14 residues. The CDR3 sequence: CASSQDPRGETQYL. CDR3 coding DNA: TGTGCCAGCAGCCAAGACCCCAGGGGAGAGACCCAGTACCTC.

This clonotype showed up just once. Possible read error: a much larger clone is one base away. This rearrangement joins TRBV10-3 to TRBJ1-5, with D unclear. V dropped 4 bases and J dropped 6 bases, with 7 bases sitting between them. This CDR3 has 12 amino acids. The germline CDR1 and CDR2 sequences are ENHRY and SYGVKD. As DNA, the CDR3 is TGTGCCATCAGTGGGTCTTCTCAGCCCCAGCATTTT. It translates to CAISGSSQPQHF.

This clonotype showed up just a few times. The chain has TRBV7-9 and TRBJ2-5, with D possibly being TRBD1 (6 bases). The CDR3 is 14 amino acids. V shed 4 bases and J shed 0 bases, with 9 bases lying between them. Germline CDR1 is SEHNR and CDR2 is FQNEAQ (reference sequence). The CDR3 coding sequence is TGTGCCAGCAGCTCGGACAGTTACCAAGAGACCCAGTACTTC. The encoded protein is CASSSDSYQETQYF.

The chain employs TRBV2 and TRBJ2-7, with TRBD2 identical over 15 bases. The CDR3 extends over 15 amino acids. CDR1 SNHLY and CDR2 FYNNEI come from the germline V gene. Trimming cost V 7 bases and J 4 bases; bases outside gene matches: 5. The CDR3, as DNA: TGTGCCAGCACTTGGACTAGCGGGGGGGCATACGAGCAGTACTTC. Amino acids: CASTWTSGGAYEQYF. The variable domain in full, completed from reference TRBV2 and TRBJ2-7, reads EPEVTQTPSHQVTQMGQEVILRCVPISNHLYFYWYRQILGQKVEFLVSFYNNEISEKSEIFDDQFSVERPDGSNFTLKIRSTKLEDSAMYFCASTWTSGGAYEQYFGPGTRLTVT.

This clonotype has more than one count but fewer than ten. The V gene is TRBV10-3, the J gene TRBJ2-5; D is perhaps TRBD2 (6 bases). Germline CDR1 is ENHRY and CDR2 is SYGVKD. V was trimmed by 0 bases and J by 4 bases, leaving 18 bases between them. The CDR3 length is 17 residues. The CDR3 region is CAISESIVQLARETQYF. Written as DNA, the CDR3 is TGTGCCATCAGTGAGTCAATTGTGCAACTAGCTCGAGAGACCCAGTACTTC.

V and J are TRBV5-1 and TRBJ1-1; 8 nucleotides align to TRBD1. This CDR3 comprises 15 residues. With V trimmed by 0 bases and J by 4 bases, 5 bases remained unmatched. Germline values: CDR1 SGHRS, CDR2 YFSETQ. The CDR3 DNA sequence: TGCGCCAGCAGCTTGGCCAGGGGGCAGGGCACTGAAGCTTTCTTT. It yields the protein CASSLARGQGTEAFF.

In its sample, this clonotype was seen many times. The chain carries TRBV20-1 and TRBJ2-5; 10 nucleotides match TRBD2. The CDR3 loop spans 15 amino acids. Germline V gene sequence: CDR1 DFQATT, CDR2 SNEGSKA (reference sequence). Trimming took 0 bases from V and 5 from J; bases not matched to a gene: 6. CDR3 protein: CSARDALAGLETQYF. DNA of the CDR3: TGCAGTGCTAGAGATGCACTAGCGGGATTGGAGACCCAGTACTTC.

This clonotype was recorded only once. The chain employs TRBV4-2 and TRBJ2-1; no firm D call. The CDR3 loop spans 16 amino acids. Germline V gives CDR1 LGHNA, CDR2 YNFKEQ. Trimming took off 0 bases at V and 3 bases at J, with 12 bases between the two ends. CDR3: CASSQDPEVDYNEQFF. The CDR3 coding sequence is TGTGCCAGCAGCCAAGATCCAGAGGTGGACTACAATGAGCAGTTCTTC.

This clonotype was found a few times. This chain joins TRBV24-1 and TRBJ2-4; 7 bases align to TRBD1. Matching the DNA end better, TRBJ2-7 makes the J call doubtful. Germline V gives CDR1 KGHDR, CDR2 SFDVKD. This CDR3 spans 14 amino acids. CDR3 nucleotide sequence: TGTGCCACCAGTGATTCCGGACAGGACTACGAGCAGTACTTC. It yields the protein CATSDSGQDYEQYF.

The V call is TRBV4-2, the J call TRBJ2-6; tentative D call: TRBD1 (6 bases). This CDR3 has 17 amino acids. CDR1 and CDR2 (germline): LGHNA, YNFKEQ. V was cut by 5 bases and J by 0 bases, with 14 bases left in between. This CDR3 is CASSSHTGNSGANVLTF. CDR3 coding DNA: TGTGCCAGCAGCTCCCATACAGGGAACTCTGGGGCCAACGTCCTGACTTTC.

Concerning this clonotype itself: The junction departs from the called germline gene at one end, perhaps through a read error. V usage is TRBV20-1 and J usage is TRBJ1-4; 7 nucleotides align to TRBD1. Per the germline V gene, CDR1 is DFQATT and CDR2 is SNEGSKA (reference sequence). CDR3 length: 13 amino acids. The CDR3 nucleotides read TGCGGTGCTGCGGACAGGCGGGGCGAAAAACTGTTTTTT. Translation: CGAADRRGEKLFF.

The CDR3 DNA sequence: TGTGCCAGCAGCAAACCGGTAGGCAAACGGCCCCAGCATTTT. Translation gives CASSKPVGKRPQHF. The chain carries TRBV21-1 and TRBJ1-5. TRBV21-1 counts as a pseudogene. The CDR3 has 14 amino acids.

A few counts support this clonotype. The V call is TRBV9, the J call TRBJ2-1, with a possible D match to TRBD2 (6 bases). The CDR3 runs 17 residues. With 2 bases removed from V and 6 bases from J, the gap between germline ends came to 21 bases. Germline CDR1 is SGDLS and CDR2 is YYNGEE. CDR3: CASSVVSVVRRGNEQFF. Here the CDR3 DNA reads TGTGCCAGCAGCGTGGTTAGTGTGGTTAGGCGGGGCAATGAGCAGTTCTTC.

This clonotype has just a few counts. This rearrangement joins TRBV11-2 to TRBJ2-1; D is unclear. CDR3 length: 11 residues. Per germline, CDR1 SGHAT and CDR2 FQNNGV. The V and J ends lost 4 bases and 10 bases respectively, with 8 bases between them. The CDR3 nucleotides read TGTGCCAGCAGCTCCGGCCCAGAGCAGTTCTTC. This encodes CASSSGPEQFF.

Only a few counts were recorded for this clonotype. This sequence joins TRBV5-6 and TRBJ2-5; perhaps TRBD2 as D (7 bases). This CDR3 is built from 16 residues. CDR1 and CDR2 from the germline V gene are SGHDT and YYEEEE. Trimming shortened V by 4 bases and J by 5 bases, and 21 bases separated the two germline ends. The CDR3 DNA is TGTGCCAGCAGCCTGCTTAAGGGGGGGCTTGGTGAGACCCAGTACTTC. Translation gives CASSLLKGGLGETQYF.

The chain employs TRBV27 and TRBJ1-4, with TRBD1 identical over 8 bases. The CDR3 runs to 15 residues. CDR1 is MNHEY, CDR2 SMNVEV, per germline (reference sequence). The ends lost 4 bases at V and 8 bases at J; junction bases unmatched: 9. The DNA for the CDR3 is TGTGCCAGCAGTTACCGGGTTGGACAGGGCGAAAAACTGTTTTTT. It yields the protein CASSYRVGQGEKLFF.